This TCR beta chain was found in a study of identical twins (dated by TCRdb to 2016 to 2018). Turning to the overall study: The study deep-sequenced TCR alpha and beta repertoires from monozygotic twins, unrelated adults of various ages and cord blood to test whether fetal clonotypes persist. Replicate twin experiments were performed at different times using different library preparation protocols to rule out contamination.

Every donor in the study was a healthy Caucasian. The twin cohort consisted of three pairs of female monozygotic twins, all aged roughly 18 to 29 years. The RNA used for TCR libraries was isolated from peripheral blood mononuclear cells. As regards this clonotype: This receptor's antigen is unknown. Base qualities are not provided; no much larger clone lies one nucleotide away.

Broad study findings and their caveats: Out-of-frame TCR alpha sharing in monozygotic twins was systematically underestimated by recombination models, whereas sharing between unrelated individuals was in agreement with the recombination models. The excess sharing between twins in beta out-of-frame sequences was weaker because fewer shared sequences reduced the signal-to-noise ratio. Out-of-frame TCR alpha sequences shared between twins showed an excess of low generation-probability sequences compared with coincidental sharing between unrelated individuals. Fewer insertions were carried by abundant cord blood beta clonotypes; a weaker similar trend was observed in young adult naive repertoires, while no such trend was observed in memory repertoires. Because the same donors could not be followed over many years, conclusions were based on cross-sectional statistical analysis. Invariant T cells such as MAIT and iNKT could partly confound zero-insertion analyses, although diverse VJ usage argued against such confounding for most clonotypes.

The library was built by means of 5' RACE. Sequencer: Illumina HiSeq 2000. Template switching added a universal primer binding site, and the final cDNA carried a unique molecular identifier that allowed TCR cDNA molecules to be counted accurately. Specific primers in the conserved constant-segment region were used to synthesize first-strand cDNA for the TCR alpha and beta chains. To control for contamination, every cDNA library was double barcoded, receiving both a SMART-Mk sample barcode and Illumina barcodes. TruSeq adapter sequences and Illumina sample barcodes were added in two successive PCR steps. The TCR alpha and beta cDNA libraries were sequenced on the Illumina HiSeq platform using custom primers. The study's own analysis went as follows. MiGEC processed the raw reads to extract unique molecular identifiers, while MiXCR was used to determine the CDR3 positions. Recombination models were inferred per individual with the repgenHMM and IGoR tools using an EM algorithm. The analysis of shared clonotypes was done with the tcR package in R, with sharing normalized by the product of cloneset sizes. To study raw recombination free of thymic and clonal selection effects, out-of-frame nonproductive sequences were analyzed. TCRdb passed the public sequencing reads through fastp at Q25 and MiXCR, retaining productive beta sequences. For every CDR3 protein sequence, its rows merge into one entry that carries the most common genes and DNA. It is TCRdb's table, rather than the study itself, that gives the V and J calls and clone size. The sample data list nearly 900,000 distinct CDR3 sequences, and 9% to 15% of these were observed just once. The ten largest clones represent under 2% of the sample.

In addition, the sample was reused for a study of yellow fever vaccine responses in identical twins. As the second publication notes: According to the authors, in identical twins the way T cells responded to vaccination appeared partly convergent and partly personalized. The study precisely tracked vaccine-responding T cell clones in identical twins.

Sequenced: PBMCs. The source of this sequence is a woman under 30 in good health.

The CDR3 protein: CASSPGLIGTDTQYF. The sequenced DNA is TGTGCCAGCAGCCCGGGGCTCATCGGCACAGATACGCAGTATTTT. The chain uses TRBV5-5 and TRBJ2-3; the D element might be TRBD1 or TRBD2, as each aligns at 5 bases. V is cut by 4 bases and J by 1 base, and the space between the germline ends is 13 bases. Based on the germline V gene (reference sequence), the CDR1 and CDR2 sequences are SGHKS and YYEKEE. There are 15 amino acids in the CDR3, from cysteine to phenylalanine inclusive. Kept here is only the CDR3 DNA, which spans 45 bases and is read in frame from base 1.